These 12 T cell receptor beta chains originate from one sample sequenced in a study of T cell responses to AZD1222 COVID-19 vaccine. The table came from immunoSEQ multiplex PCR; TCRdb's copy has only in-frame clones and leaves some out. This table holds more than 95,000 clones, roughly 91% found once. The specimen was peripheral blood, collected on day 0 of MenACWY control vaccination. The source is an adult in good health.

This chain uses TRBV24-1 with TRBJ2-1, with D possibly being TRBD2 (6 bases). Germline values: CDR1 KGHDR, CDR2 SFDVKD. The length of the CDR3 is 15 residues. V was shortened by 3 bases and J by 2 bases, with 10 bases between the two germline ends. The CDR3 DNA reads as TGTGCCACCAGTGATCGGACTACCGCCTACAATGAGCAGTTCTTC. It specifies CATSDRTTAYNEQFF.

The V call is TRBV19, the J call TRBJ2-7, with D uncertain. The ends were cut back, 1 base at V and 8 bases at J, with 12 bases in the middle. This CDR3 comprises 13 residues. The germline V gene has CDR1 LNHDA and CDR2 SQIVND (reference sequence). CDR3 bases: TGTGCCAGTAGTATAGGGGCCGGAGACCAGCAGTACGTC. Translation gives CASSIGAGDQQYV.

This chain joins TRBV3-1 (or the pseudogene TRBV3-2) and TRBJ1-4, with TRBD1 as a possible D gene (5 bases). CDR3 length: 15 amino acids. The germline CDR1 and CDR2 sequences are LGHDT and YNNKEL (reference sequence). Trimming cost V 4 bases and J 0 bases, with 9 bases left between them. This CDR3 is CASSPDSATNEKLFF. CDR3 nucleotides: TGTGCCAGCAGCCCAGACAGCGCAACTAATGAAAAACTGTTTTTT.

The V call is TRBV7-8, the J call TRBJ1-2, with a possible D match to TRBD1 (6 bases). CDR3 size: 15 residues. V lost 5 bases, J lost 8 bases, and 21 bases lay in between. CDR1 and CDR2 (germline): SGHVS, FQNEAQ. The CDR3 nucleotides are TGTGCCAGCAGCGCTATACCCCGGGGGGGGCGCGGCTACACCTTC. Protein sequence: CASSAIPRGGRGYTF.

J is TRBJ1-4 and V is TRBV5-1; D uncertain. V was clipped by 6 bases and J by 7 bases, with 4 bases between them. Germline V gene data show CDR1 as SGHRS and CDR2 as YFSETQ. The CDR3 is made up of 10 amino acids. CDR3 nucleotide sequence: TGCGCCAGCAAAGGTGAAAAACTGTTTTTT. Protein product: CASKGEKLFF.

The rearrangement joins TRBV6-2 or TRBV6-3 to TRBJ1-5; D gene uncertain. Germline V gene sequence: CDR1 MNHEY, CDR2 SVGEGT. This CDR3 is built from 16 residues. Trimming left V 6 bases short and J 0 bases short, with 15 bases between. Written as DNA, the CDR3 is TGTGCCAGCAGCAAGATGAGCAGCAATAGCAATCAGCCCCAGCATTTT. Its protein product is CASSKMSSNSNQPQHF.

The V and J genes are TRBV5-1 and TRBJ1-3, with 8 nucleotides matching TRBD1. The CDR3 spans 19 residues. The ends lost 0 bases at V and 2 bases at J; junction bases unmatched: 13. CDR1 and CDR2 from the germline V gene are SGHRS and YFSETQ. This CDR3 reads CASSLAGSQGALPGNTIYF. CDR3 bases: TGCGCCAGCAGCTTGGCCGGTAGTCAGGGGGCGCTTCCTGGAAACACCATATATTTT.

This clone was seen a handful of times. CDR3 coding DNA: TGTGCCAGCAGTTTCTCAGGGGCCCTAAATCAGCCCCAGCATTTT. This sequence encodes CASSFSGALNQPQHF. The J gene is TRBJ1-5, the V gene TRBV28, with D perhaps matching TRBD1 (6 bases). The CDR3 has 15 residues. Looked up from germline, CDR1 is MDHEN and CDR2 is SYDVKM. V was shortened by 3 bases and J by 4 bases, with 13 bases between the two germline ends.

The CDR3 nucleotides read TGCGCCAGCAGCCAAGGGTATCTGAGCTACGAGCAGTACTTC. Translated, it gives CASSQGYLSYEQYF. The gene calls are TRBV4-1 and TRBJ2-7; D ambiguous. Germline assignment: CDR1 MGHRA and CDR2 YSYEKL. The germline V and J ends were trimmed by 1 base and 3 bases, with 10 bases remaining between them. The CDR3 has 14 residues.

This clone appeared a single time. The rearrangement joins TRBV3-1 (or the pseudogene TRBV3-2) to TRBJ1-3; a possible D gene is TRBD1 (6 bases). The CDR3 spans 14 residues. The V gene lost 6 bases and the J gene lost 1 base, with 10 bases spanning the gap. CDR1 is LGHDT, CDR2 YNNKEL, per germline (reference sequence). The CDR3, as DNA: TGTGCCAGCAGGGCACAGGGATCTGGAAACACCATATATTTT. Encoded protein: CASRAQGSGNTIYF.

CDR3 coding DNA: TGTGCCAGCAGCTTAGCTGAGGGCTACGAGCAGTACTTC. Its translation is CASSLAEGYEQYF. V gene TRBV11-1 combines with J gene TRBJ2-7; tentatively, D is TRBD2 (5 bases). The germline V and J ends were trimmed by 0 bases and 3 bases, with 6 bases remaining between them. CDR1 and CDR2 (germline): SGHAT, FQDESV (reference sequence). The CDR3 extends over 13 amino acids.

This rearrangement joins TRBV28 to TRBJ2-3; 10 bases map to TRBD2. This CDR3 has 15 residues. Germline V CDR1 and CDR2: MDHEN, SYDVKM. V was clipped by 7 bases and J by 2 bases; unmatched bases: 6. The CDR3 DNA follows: TGTGCCAGCACCCCAGGACTAGCGGTCACAGATACGCAGTATTTT. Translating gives CASTPGLAVTDTQYF.